The 3 T cell receptor beta chains below were found in one sample sequenced in a study of neurological immune-mediated disorders. TCRdb re-derived calls from the 5' RACE reads in MiXCR, one entry per CDR3 protein. This sample has about 33,000 distinct CDR3 sequences, with approximately 1.5% found just once. Sequencing used PBMCs. These receptors all come from a woman in her twenties or thirties with multiple sclerosis.

This clonotype showed up many times. This chain connects TRBV7-2 to TRBJ2-5; 8 nucleotides line up with TRBD2. Trimming removed 6 bases from V and 1 base from J; junction bases left unmatched: 4. CDR3 length equals 14 residues. The germline V gene encodes CDR1 SGHTA and CDR2 FQGNSA. For the CDR3, the DNA is TGTGCCAGCAGATTCGGGGGGGCCCAAGAGACCCAGTACTTC. Translating gives CASRFGGAQETQYF.

This clonotype came up many times. Written as DNA, the CDR3 is TGCAGTGCTAGTACTGGGGGCGGGAGCTATGGCTACACCTTC. Its protein is CSASTGGGSYGYTF. The chain couples TRBV20-1 to TRBJ1-2; D is possibly TRBD1 (6 bases). Trimming cost V 3 bases and J 4 bases, with 15 bases left between them. This CDR3 region has 14 residues. The germline gives CDR1 DFQATT, CDR2 SNEGSKA (reference sequence).

At least ten counts were recorded for this clonotype. The chain employs TRBV7-2 and TRBJ2-3; D remains unclear. Germline assignment: CDR1 SGHTA and CDR2 FQGNSA. The ends were cut back, 4 bases at V and 5 bases at J, with 13 bases in the middle. The CDR3 contains 14 residues. The CDR3 region is CASSSPPRRDTQYF. CDR3 DNA: TGTGCCAGCAGCTCCCCTCCTCGGAGAGATACGCAGTATTTT.